Sequencing of this TCR beta chain was carried out in a study of T cell responses to AZD1222 COVID-19 vaccine. Study context: Second-dose intervals near 4 or 12 weeks were combined.

This CDR3 has 15 residues. The germline V gene has CDR1 MNHNS and CDR2 SASEGT. Trimming left V 2 bases short and J 8 bases short, with 18 bases between. A remark on this clone: What it binds is not known.

The method was immunoSEQ multiplex PCR; TCRdb's version includes in-frame clones alone and lacks a portion of them. The data contain roughly 100,000 clones, 88% of them singletons. Findings and caveats of the study: Only five to seven AZD1222 recipients were seropositive at baseline. Clonal diversity may have been underestimated, and the donors were mostly white British, with more females than males.

The sequence derives from an adult in good health. The sequencing here drew on peripheral blood, taken on day 0 of AZD1222 vaccination. This rearrangement joins TRBV6-1 to TRBJ1-2; possible D gene TRBD1, 6 bases. The CDR3 coding sequence is TGTGCCAGCAGTGAAAGTTTAAACAGGGCGAGGGGCTACACCTTC. Translating gives CASSESLNRARGYTF.